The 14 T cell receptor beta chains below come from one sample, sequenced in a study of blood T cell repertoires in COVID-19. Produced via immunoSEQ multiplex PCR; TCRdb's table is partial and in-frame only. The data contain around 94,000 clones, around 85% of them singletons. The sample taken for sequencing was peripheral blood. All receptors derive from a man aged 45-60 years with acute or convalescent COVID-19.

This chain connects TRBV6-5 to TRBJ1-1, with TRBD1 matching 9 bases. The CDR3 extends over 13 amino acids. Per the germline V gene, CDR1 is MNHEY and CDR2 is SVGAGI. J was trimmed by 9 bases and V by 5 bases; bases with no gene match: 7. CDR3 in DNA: TGTGCCAGCAGTAGCCAGGGGACAGGGAAAGCTTTCTTT. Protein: CASSSQGTGKAFF.

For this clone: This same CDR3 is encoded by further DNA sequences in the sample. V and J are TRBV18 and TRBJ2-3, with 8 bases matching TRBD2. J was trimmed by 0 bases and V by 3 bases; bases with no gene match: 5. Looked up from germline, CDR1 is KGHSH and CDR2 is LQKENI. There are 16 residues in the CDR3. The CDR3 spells CASSPPGLASTDTQYF. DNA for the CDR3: TGTGCCAGCTCACCCCCTGGACTAGCCAGCACAGATACGCAGTATTTT.

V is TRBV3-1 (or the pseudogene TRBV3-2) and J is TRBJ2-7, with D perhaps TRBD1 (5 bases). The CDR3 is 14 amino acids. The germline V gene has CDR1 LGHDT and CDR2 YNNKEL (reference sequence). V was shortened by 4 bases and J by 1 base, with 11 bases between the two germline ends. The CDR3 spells CASSPRQGSYEQYF. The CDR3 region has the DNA TGTGCCAGCAGCCCCCGGCAGGGTTCCTACGAGCAGTACTTC.

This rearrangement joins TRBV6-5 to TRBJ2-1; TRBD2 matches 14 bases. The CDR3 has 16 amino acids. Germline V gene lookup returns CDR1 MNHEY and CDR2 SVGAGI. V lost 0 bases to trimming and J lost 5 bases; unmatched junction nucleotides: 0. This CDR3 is CASSYSGLAGDNEQFF. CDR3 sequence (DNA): TGTGCCAGCAGTTACTCGGGACTAGCGGGGGACAATGAGCAGTTCTTC.

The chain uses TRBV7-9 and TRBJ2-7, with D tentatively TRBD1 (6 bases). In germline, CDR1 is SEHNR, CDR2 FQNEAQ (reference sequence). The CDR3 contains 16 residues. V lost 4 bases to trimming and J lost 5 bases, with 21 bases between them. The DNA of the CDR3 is TGTGCCAGCAGCTCATCCCTTAACAGGGTTTTGAACGAGCAGTACTTC. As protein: CASSSSLNRVLNEQYF.

The CDR3 DNA reads as TGCGCCAGCAGCCAAGATATAGGGGTCGGGTCACCCCTCCACTTT. Translating it yields CASSQDIGVGSPLHF. The rearrangement links TRBV4-3 to TRBJ1-6; TRBD1 is a possible D gene (5 bases). Trimming pared 0 bases from V and 10 bases from J, leaving 13 bases between. Germline CDR1 LGHNA, CDR2 YSLEER. The CDR3 extends over 15 amino acids.

The CDR3: CSARENTEAFF. DNA of the CDR3: TGCAGTGCCCGAGAGAACACTGAAGCTTTCTTT. The chain couples TRBV20-1 to TRBJ1-1; D call uncertain. CDR3 length equals 11 residues. Trimming removed 6 bases at V and 1 base at J, with 6 bases between. CDR1 is DFQATT, CDR2 SNEGSKA, per germline (reference sequence).

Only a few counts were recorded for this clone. The CDR3 spells CASSQDGSRGGGYTF. In DNA, the CDR3 is TGTGCCAGCAGCCAAGATGGAAGTCGGGGGGGTGGCTACACCTTC. The chain uses TRBV3-1 (or the pseudogene TRBV3-2) and TRBJ1-2, with D possibly being TRBD1 (5 bases). V was shortened by 0 bases and J by 7 bases, with 15 bases between the two germline ends. Looked up from germline, CDR1 is LGHDT and CDR2 is YNNKEL (reference sequence). This CDR3 is 15 amino acids long.

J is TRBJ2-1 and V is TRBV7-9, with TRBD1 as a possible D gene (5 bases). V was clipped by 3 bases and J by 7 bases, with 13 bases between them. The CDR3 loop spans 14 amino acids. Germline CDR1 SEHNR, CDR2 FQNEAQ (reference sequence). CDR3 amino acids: CASSFGMAGNEQFF. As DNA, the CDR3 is TGTGCCAGCAGCTTTGGAATGGCAGGGAATGAGCAGTTCTTC. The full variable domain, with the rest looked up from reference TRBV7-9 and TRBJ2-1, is DTGVSQNPRHKITKRGQNVTFRCDPISEHNRLYWYRQTLGQGPEFLTYFQNEAQLEKSRLLSDRFSAERPKGSFSTLEIQRTEQGDSAMYLCASSFGMAGNEQFFGPGTRLTVL.

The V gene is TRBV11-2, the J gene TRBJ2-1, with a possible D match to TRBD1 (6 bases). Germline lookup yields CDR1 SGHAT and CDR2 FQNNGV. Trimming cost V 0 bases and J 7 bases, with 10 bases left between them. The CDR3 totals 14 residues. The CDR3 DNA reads TGTGCCAGCAGCTTAGAAGTCAGGGGAAATGAGCAGTTCTTC. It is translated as CASSLEVRGNEQFF.

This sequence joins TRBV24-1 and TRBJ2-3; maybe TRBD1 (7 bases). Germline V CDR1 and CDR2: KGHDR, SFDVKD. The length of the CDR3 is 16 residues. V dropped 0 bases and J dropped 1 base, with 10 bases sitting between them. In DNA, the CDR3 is TGTGCCACCAGTGATTTGTCCAGGGGGGGCACAGATACGCAGTATTTT. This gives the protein CATSDLSRGGTDTQYF.

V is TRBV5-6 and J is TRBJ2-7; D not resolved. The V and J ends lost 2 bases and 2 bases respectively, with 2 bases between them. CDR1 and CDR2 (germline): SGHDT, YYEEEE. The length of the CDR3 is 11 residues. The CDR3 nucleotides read TGTGCCAGCAGCTTTACCTACGAGCAGTACTTC. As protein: CASSFTYEQYF.

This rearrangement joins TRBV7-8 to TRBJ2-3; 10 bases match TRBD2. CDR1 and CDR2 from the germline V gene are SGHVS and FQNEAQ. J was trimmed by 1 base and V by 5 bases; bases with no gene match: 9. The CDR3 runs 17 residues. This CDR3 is CASSTRPTSGGTDTQYF. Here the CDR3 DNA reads TGTGCCAGCAGCACTAGGCCCACTAGCGGGGGCACAGATACGCAGTATTTT.

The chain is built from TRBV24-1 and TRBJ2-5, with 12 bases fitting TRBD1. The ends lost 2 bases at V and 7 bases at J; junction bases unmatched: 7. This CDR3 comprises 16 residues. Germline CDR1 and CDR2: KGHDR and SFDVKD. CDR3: CATSDSGTGGSGTQYF. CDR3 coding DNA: TGTGCCACCAGTGATTCCGGGACAGGGGGCTCCGGGACCCAGTACTTC.